This section outlines one TCR beta chain sequence together with its context. This sample stems from a study of control samples from healthy donors and cancer patients. Germline V lookup: CDR1 MNHEY, CDR2 SVGAGI. CDR3 size: 15 residues. Trimming pared 2 bases from V and 0 bases from J, leaving 7 bases between. This table comes from immunoSEQ multiplex PCR, and its TCRdb copy is limited to in-frame clones, with some not included. Of 120,000 or so clones listed, over 75% were seen once; the top ten hold approximately 9%. What was sequenced was blood. The rearrangement links TRBV6-5 to TRBJ1-4; D unclear. The receptor comes from a man aged 40-49 years in good health. The chain's CDR3 is CASSYRPATNEKLFF. DNA of the CDR3: TGTGCCAGCAGTTACCGACCCGCAACTAATGAAAAACTGTTTTTT.